This T cell receptor (beta chain) was captured by sequencing in a study of blood T cell repertoires in COVID-19. V lost 1 base and J 3 bases, leaving 12 bases between the germline ends. This CDR3 has 15 amino acids. Germline V gives CDR1 LGHNT, CDR2 FRNRAP. Profiled with immunoSEQ multiplex PCR; TCRdb holds only in-frame clones, not every one. Among approximately 240,000 clones listed, 82% were seen once. The sample comprised peripheral blood. The chain has TRBV12-5 and TRBJ1-1; D is perhaps TRBD1 (5 bases). This receptor was taken from a woman at least 80 years old with active or convalescent COVID-19. CDR3 sequence: CASGLESQGHTEAFF. As DNA, the CDR3 is TGTGCTAGTGGTTTGGAATCTCAGGGTCACACTGAAGCTTTCTTT.